This passage covers 27 T cell receptor beta chains from one sample sequenced in a study of cytomegalovirus exposure and HLA in healthy donors. The PCR contained 60 Vbeta and 13 Jbeta primers. The table came from immunoSEQ multiplex PCR; TCRdb's copy has only in-frame clones and leaves some out. The profile shows roughly 150,000 clones, around 84% of them singletons. The specimen sequenced was PBMCs. These receptors all come from a male donor in good health and CMV-seropositive.

The genes are TRBV6-1 and TRBJ1-1; D may be TRBD1 (6 bases). V shed 3 bases and J shed 2 bases, with 13 bases lying between them. The CDR3 is 15 residues long. Germline V CDR1 and CDR2: MNHNS, SASEGT. The CDR3 DNA reads as TGTGCCAGCAGTGATCATAGGACAGCAAACACTGAAGCTTTCTTT. As protein: CASSDHRTANTEAFF.

The CDR3 reads CASSLRLAGVRETQYF. CDR3 sequence (DNA): TGTGCCAGCAGCCTTCGACTAGCGGGGGTCCGAGAGACCCAGTACTTC. V is TRBV7-8 and J is TRBJ2-5; TRBD2 aligns across 12 bases. The germline CDR1 and CDR2 sequences are SGHVS and FQNEAQ. V dropped 5 bases and J dropped 4; count of bases not matched to a gene: 8. The CDR3 spans 16 residues.

The chain's CDR3 is CASSSGQIYSYEQYF. In nucleotides, the CDR3 is TGTGCCAGCAGCTCCGGACAGATATACTCCTACGAGCAGTACTTC. The V call is TRBV11-2, the J call TRBJ2-7, with a weak D call TRBD1 (6 bases). V shed 4 bases and J shed 0 bases, with 13 bases lying between them. CDR1 is SGHAT, CDR2 FQNNGV, per germline. This CDR3 is 15 amino acids long. Together with reference TRBV11-2 and TRBJ2-7, the CDR3 gives the full variable domain: EAGVAQSPRYKIIEKRQSVAFWCNPISGHATLYWYQQILGQGPKLLIQFQNNGVVDDSQLPKDRFSAERLKGVDSTLKIQPAKLEDSAVYLCASSSGQIYSYEQYFGPGTRLTVT.

This clone was counted once. The chain links TRBV10-1 to TRBJ1-1; possibly TRBD1 for D (5 bases). The CDR3 loop spans 15 amino acids. The germline V gene encodes CDR1 WNHNN and CDR2 SYGVQD (reference sequence). V lost 5 bases, J lost 0 bases, and 13 bases lay in between. For the CDR3, the DNA is TGCGCCAGCAGTCCATTTCAGGGCATGAACACTGAAGCTTTCTTT. Amino acid sequence: CASSPFQGMNTEAFF.

The V call is TRBV5-1, the J call TRBJ2-1; 10 bases are shared with TRBD2. The CDR3 totals 14 residues. The junction had 5 bases not matched to a gene; V was cut back by 4 bases and J by 7 bases. Per germline, CDR1 SGHRS and CDR2 YFSETQ. CDR3 nucleotide sequence: TGCGCCAGCAGCAGAGCGGGGGGGATGAATGAGCAGTTCTTC. It is translated as CASSRAGGMNEQFF. The full variable domain, completed using reference TRBV5-1 and TRBJ2-1, is KAGVTQTPRYLIKTRGQQVTLSCSPISGHRSVSWYQQTPGQGLQFLFEYFSETQRNKGNFPGRFSGRQFSNSRSEMNVSTLELGDSALYLCASSRAGGMNEQFFGPGTRLTVL.

With regard to this clone: Other DNA sequences in the same sample also yield this CDR3. The V gene is TRBV5-1, the J gene TRBJ2-3; 12 bases line up with TRBD2. The V gene end was trimmed by 3 bases and the J gene end by 6 bases; junction bases not matched to a gene: 2. Looked up from germline, CDR1 is SGHRS and CDR2 is YFSETQ. This CDR3 has 14 amino acids. The CDR3 here is CASSSGLAGDTQYF. The DNA of the CDR3 is TGCGCCAGCAGCTCCGGACTAGCGGGGGATACGCAGTATTTT.

The chain carries TRBV7-2 and TRBJ1-2, with 7 bases aligning to TRBD1. The CDR3 covers 12 residues. Germline loops: CDR1 SGHTA, CDR2 FQGNSA. Trimming cost V 5 bases and J 7 bases; bases outside gene matches: 4. CDR3 protein: CASSPGQPGYTF. CDR3 in DNA: TGTGCCAGCAGCCCGGGACAGCCTGGCTACACCTTC.

This clone turned up a few times. The V and J genes are TRBV7-9 and TRBJ1-2; 7 bases match TRBD1. The germline CDR1 and CDR2 sequences are SEHNR and FQNEAQ (reference sequence). V dropped 4 bases and J dropped 7; count of bases not matched to a gene: 3. This CDR3 region has 12 residues. Here the CDR3 reads CASSSTGSGYTF. In nucleotides, the CDR3 is TGTGCCAGCAGCTCGACAGGGAGTGGCTACACCTTC.

The gene calls are TRBV30 and TRBJ2-1, with 9 positions matching TRBD2. The CDR3 loop spans 15 amino acids. Germline trimming cut 5 bases from V and 9 bases from J; bases unmatched to any gene: 14. Per germline, CDR1 GTSNPN and CDR2 SVGIG (reference sequence). The CDR3 protein is CAWEVRGGRAGEQFF. The CDR3 nucleotides are TGTGCCTGGGAGGTTAGGGGCGGGAGGGCCGGTGAGCAGTTCTTC.

DNA of the CDR3: TGCGCCAGCAGCCAAGAGTTTTCGGGAGGGCGAAACGAGCAGTACTTC. This encodes CASSQEFSGGRNEQYF. The V call is TRBV4-3, the J call TRBJ2-7, with TRBD2 matching over 8 bases. Trimming removed 0 bases from V and 5 bases from J; junction bases left unmatched: 9. The CDR3 consists of 16 residues. Germline lookup yields CDR1 LGHNA and CDR2 YSLEER.

CDR3 region: CASSSQGTGRPQHF. Written as DNA, the CDR3 is TGTGCCAGCTCTTCACAGGGCACGGGGCGGCCCCAGCATTTT. The V and J genes are TRBV6-6 and TRBJ1-5; D may be TRBD1 (6 bases). The CDR3 extends over 14 amino acids. Between the trimmed V and J ends, which lost 8 bases and 9 bases, there was a span of 20 bases. Germline CDR1 MNHNY, CDR2 SVGAGI (reference sequence).

The chain carries TRBV9 and TRBJ2-7; TRBD2 matches 9 bases. Unmatched junction bases numbered 19, after V lost 4 bases and J lost 2 bases. Germline loops: CDR1 SGDLS, CDR2 YYNGEE. This CDR3 has 19 residues. DNA of the CDR3: TGTGCCAGCAGCCCCCTTGAAGGGGTTGGGCTAGCGGGGCCCTACGAGCAGTACTTC. Translating it yields CASSPLEGVGLAGPYEQYF.

This chain links TRBV9 with TRBJ1-1; no firm D call. This CDR3 is built from 14 residues. Trimming pared 1 base from V and 7 bases from J, leaving 14 bases between. Germline lookup yields CDR1 SGDLS and CDR2 YYNGEE. Here the CDR3 reads CASSVTFVGREAFF. The CDR3 DNA follows: TGTGCCAGCAGCGTAACATTTGTTGGCCGTGAAGCTTTCTTT.

This clone was seen once. This chain joins TRBV28 and TRBJ1-2, with D uncertain. The CDR3 is made up of 11 amino acids. V lost 2 bases, J lost 8 bases, and 6 bases lay in between. Per germline, CDR1 MDHEN and CDR2 SYDVKM. As DNA, the CDR3 is TGTGCCAGCAGTTTACCGGGAGGCTACACCTTC. As protein: CASSLPGGYTF.

The rearrangement uses TRBV9 and TRBJ1-3; D is unresolved. Trimming cost V 0 bases and J 0 bases, with 13 bases left between them. The CDR3 is 17 residues long. In germline, CDR1 is SGDLS, CDR2 YYNGEE. As DNA, the CDR3 is TGTGCCAGCAGCGTAGAAGTTGGGCAGAGCTCTGGAAACACCATATATTTT. Translated, it gives CASSVEVGQSSGNTIYF.

The chain combines TRBV19 with TRBJ2-7, with TRBD2 as a possible D gene (5 bases). Germline V gives CDR1 LNHDA, CDR2 SQIVND (reference sequence). The CDR3 runs 13 residues. The V and J ends lost 3 bases and 3 bases respectively, with 9 bases between them. CDR3: CASSIRGDYEQYF. The CDR3 DNA is TGTGCCAGTAGTATCCGGGGAGACTACGAGCAGTACTTC.

The V call is TRBV18, the J call TRBJ2-1; D ambiguous. There are 11 residues in the CDR3. V gave up 4 bases and J gave up 8 bases, with 6 bases separating them. Germline values: CDR1 KGHSH, CDR2 LQKENI. CDR3 in amino acids: CASSLQDEQFF. The CDR3 nucleotides read TGTGCCAGCTCACTACAAGATGAGCAGTTCTTC. Based on the CDR3 plus reference TRBV18 and TRBJ2-1, the full variable domain is NAGVMQNPRHLVRRRGQEARLRCSPMKGHSHVYWYRQLPEEGLKFMVYLQKENIIDESGMPKERFSAEFPKEGPSILRIQQVVRGDSAAYFCASSLQDEQFFGPGTRLTVL.

CDR3 sequence: CAWRGAVEAFF. The CDR3 coding sequence is TGTGCCTGGAGGGGGGCGGTTGAAGCTTTCTTT. This chain uses TRBV30 with TRBJ1-1, with D perhaps TRBD1 (6 bases). Germline assignment: CDR1 GTSNPN and CDR2 SVGIG (reference sequence). The CDR3 has 11 residues. V was trimmed by 3 bases and J by 7 bases, leaving 9 bases between them.

This clone occurred once. The chain recombines TRBV30 with TRBJ2-2, with TRBD2 identical over 14 bases. The CDR3 runs to 16 residues. CDR1 is GTSNPN and CDR2 is SVGIG in the germline V gene (reference sequence). V shed 3 bases and J 5 bases; nucleotides not matched to a gene: 5. The CDR3 coding sequence is TGTGCCTGGAGGGGACTAGCGGGAGAGCATACCGGGGAGCTGTTTTTT. This codes for CAWRGLAGEHTGELFF.

V usage is TRBV6-5 and J usage is TRBJ2-1; TRBD1 agrees at 10 bases. The junction had 6 bases not matched to a gene; V was cut back by 6 bases and J by 7 bases. From germline, CDR1 is MNHEY and CDR2 SVGAGI. This CDR3 region has 14 residues. DNA of the CDR3: TGTGCCAGCAGCTCCGGGACAGGGGTGAATGAGCAGTTCTTC. Amino acid sequence: CASSSGTGVNEQFF.

This clone was counted a few times. The CDR3, as DNA: TGTGCCAGTAGTATAGGACTGAGGGAGTTGGAGACCCAGTACTTC. Its protein is CASSIGLRELETQYF. The rearrangement uses TRBV19 and TRBJ2-5, with D possibly being TRBD2 (5 bases). The CDR3 contains 15 residues. The ends were cut back, 1 base at V and 5 bases at J, with 14 bases in the middle. Looked up from germline, CDR1 is LNHDA and CDR2 is SQIVND (reference sequence).

For the CDR3, the DNA is TGTGCCAGCAGCTCTCTAGCGGGAGTTGGTTCCTACGAGCAGTACTTC. This encodes CASSSLAGVGSYEQYF. The V gene is TRBV28, the J gene TRBJ2-7; 10 nucleotides align to TRBD2. There are 16 residues in the CDR3. CDR1 is MDHEN, CDR2 SYDVKM, per germline. J was trimmed by 1 base and V by 6 bases; bases with no gene match: 9.

The chain has TRBV2 and TRBJ2-1, with D possibly being TRBD1 (6 bases). CDR1 and CDR2 from the germline V gene are SNHLY and FYNNEI. This CDR3 has 14 amino acids. V shed 0 bases and J shed 5 bases, with 8 bases lying between them. CDR3 loop: CASSEADSDNEQFF. For the CDR3, the DNA is TGTGCCAGCAGTGAAGCGGACAGCGACAATGAGCAGTTCTTC.

J is TRBJ1-1 and V is TRBV30; TRBD1 matches at 7 bases. With 2 bases clipped from V and 6 bases from J, the junction kept 3 bases outside the gene matches. Germline CDR1 GTSNPN, CDR2 SVGIG (reference sequence). This CDR3 region has 12 residues. CDR3 amino acids: CAWSLGGPEAFF. The DNA for the CDR3 is TGTGCCTGGAGTTTAGGGGGCCCTGAAGCTTTCTTT. Variable domain in full (rest from reference TRBV30 and TRBJ1-1): SQTIHQWPATLVQPVGSPLSLECTVEGTSNPNLYWYRQAAGRGLQLLFYSVGIGQISSEVPQNLSASRPQDRQFILSSKKLLLSDSGFYLCAWSLGGPEAFFGQGTRLTVV.

CDR3: CASSQASRWGTGSSGNTIYF. In DNA form, the CDR3 reads TGCGCCAGCAGCCAAGCTTCGAGGTGGGGGACAGGGAGCTCTGGAAACACCATATATTTT. The gene calls are TRBV4-1 and TRBJ1-3; 9 positions match TRBD1. Germline trimming cut 1 base from V and 0 bases from J; bases unmatched to any gene: 13. The CDR3 length is 20 residues. Germline V gene lookup returns CDR1 MGHRA and CDR2 YSYEKL.

The V and J genes are TRBV7-2 and TRBJ2-7; D might be TRBD2 (6 bases). The CDR3 runs 12 residues. Germline CDR1 SGHTA, CDR2 FQGNSA. V dropped 8 bases and J dropped 5 bases, with 13 bases sitting between them. The CDR3 loop reads CASRHGGHEQYF. The CDR3 DNA reads as TGTGCCAGCCGTCACGGGGGACACGAGCAGTACTTC.

The J gene is TRBJ2-7, the V gene TRBV9; 8 bases map to TRBD1. CDR1 and CDR2 (germline): SGDLS, YYNGEE. This CDR3 has 14 residues. V shed 6 bases and J 4 bases; nucleotides not matched to a gene: 9. The CDR3 loop is CASNRTGLTYEQYF. In DNA form, the CDR3 reads TGTGCCAGCAATCGGACAGGGCTCACTTACGAGCAGTACTTC.